This is a list of T cell receptor beta chains from one sample in a study of T cell repertoires in cytomegalovirus infection. TCRdb re-called the reads through MiXCR, storing one row per CDR3 protein. The table shows 65,000 to 95,000 distinct CDR3 sequences, with roughly 3.7% occurring only once. What was sequenced was PBMCs. These receptors came from a human donor in good health (CMV status not recorded). Some clones in this sample may be carry-over from other donors' samples. Both conserved end residues are part of each CDR3. A D gene is named only where the DNA matches it firmly. Where a row states a size, it is once, few, many or the class of an expanded clone; other rows omit it.

>TRBV24-1|TRBJ2-1|many|TRBD2|16
CATSDLSGGEYNEQFF
TGTGCCACCAGTGATTTAAGCGGGGGAGAATACAATGAGCAGTTCTTC
>TRBV2|TRBJ1-1|few|-|14
CASSASGAGTEAFF
TGTGCCAGCAGCGCATCAGGAGCCGGTACTGAAGCTTTCTTT
>TRBV14|TRBJ1-2|many|TRBD1|15
CASSQGGQLTYGYTF
TGTGCCAGCAGCCAAGGGGGACAGCTCACCTATGGCTACACCTTC
>TRBV28|TRBJ1-1|many|-|13
CASSQQGNTEAFF
TGTGCCAGCAGTCAACAGGGTAACACTGAAGCTTTCTTT
>TRBV7-2|TRBJ2-7|many|TRBD2|17
CASSPRPSGVSSYEQYF
TGTGCCAGCAGCCCCAGGCCTAGCGGGGTTAGCTCCTACGAGCAGTACTTC
>TRBV7-3|TRBJ2-7|many|-|13
CASSLKGAGEQYF
TGTGCCAGCAGCTTAAAAGGCGCAGGCGAGCAGTACTTC
>TRBV7-8|TRBJ1-1|many|-|14
CASSFTRGGDEAFF
TGTGCCAGCAGCTTCACCAGGGGAGGGGATGAAGCTTTCTTT
>TRBV6-2/TRBV6-3|TRBJ2-1|many|-|15
CASSPSGLLYNEQFF
TGTGCCAGCAGCCCATCGGGACTCCTCTACAATGAGCAGTTCTTC
>TRBV7-8|TRBJ2-7|many|-|15
CASSLVAGANYEQYF
TGTGCCAGCAGCTTAGTGGCGGGGGCGAACTACGAGCAGTACTTC
>TRBV7-8|TRBJ1-1|many|TRBD1|13
CASSLVTGGQAFF
TGTGCCAGCAGCTTAGTTACAGGGGGGCAAGCTTTCTTT
>TRBV7-9|TRBJ1-1|-|-|13
CASSFLSPGEAFF
TGTGCCAGCAGCTTTCTATCCCCCGGGGAAGCTTTCTTT
>TRBV5-1|TRBJ2-7|many|-|14
CASSRTAEPYEQYF
TGCGCCAGCAGCCGGACAGCTGAACCCTACGAGCAGTACTTC
>TRBV28|TRBJ1-1|many|-|13
CASRPTGQTEAFF
TGTGCCAGCCGCCCCACCGGACAGACTGAAGCTTTCTTT
>TRBV19|TRBJ2-5|many|TRBD1|14
CASSYNGQGETQYF
TGTGCCAGTAGTTACAATGGACAGGGAGAGACCCAGTACTTC
>TRBV6-2/TRBV6-3|TRBJ2-7|many|TRBD2|15
CASRTGLVFPYEQYF
TGTGCCAGCAGAACCGGACTAGTCTTCCCCTACGAGCAGTACTTC
>TRBV6-1|TRBJ2-7|many|TRBD1|15
CASSKPGQGTYEQYF
TGTGCCAGCAGCAAACCGGGACAGGGGACCTACGAGCAGTACTTC
>TRBV4-1|TRBJ1-4|many|-|14
CASSLEGTNEKLFF
TGCGCCAGCAGCCTCGAGGGAACTAATGAAAAACTGTTTTTT
>TRBV2|TRBJ2-4|many|-|18
CASSRTFSQRGTPNIQYF
TGTGCCAGCAGCCGCACTTTCAGCCAAAGGGGGACCCCAAACATTCAGTACTTC
>TRBV7-2|TRBJ1-2|-|-|13
CASSLPREGGYTF
TGTGCCAGCAGCTTACCCAGGGAGGGTGGCTACACCTTC
>TRBV20-1|TRBJ1-4|many|-|13
CSALNPQGEKLFF
TGCAGTGCCCTCAACCCTCAGGGTGAAAAACTGTTTTTT
>TRBV28|TRBJ1-2|many|TRBD1|14
CASSPFGDSYGYTF
TGTGCCAGCAGCCCGTTCGGGGACAGCTATGGCTACACCTTC
>TRBV7-6|TRBJ1-2|many|TRBD1|15
CASSLGQGAYYGYTF
TGTGCCAGCAGCTTAGGACAGGGGGCCTACTATGGCTACACCTTC
>TRBV12-3/TRBV12-4|TRBJ1-1|many|-|14
CASSFGRANTEAFF
TGTGCCAGCAGTTTTGGACGGGCGAACACTGAAGCTTTCTTT
>TRBV6-2/TRBV6-3|TRBJ1-6|many|-|14
CASHGLADNSPLHF
TGTGCCAGCCACGGGCTCGCGGACAATTCACCCCTCCACTTT
>TRBV18|TRBJ1-5|many|-|18
CASSPGGGNFYSNQPQHF
TGTGCCAGCTCACCGGGTGGCGGTAACTTCTATAGCAATCAGCCCCAGCATTTT